This TCR beta chain derives from a study of CD8+ T cells in alopecia areata. About the research overall: Oral tofacitinib, 5 to 10 mg twice daily, was given in an open-label trial.

Extracted RNA was reverse transcribed into cDNA, the sequencing template. The data were produced by immunoSEQ multiplex PCR, yet TCRdb's version contains in-frame clones alone and is incomplete. The sample includes about 180,000 clones, around 64% of them seen just once. Trimming cost V 4 bases and J 14 bases, with 15 bases left between them. This CDR3 is built from 13 residues. Germline V lookup: CDR1 SEHNR, CDR2 FQNEAQ (reference sequence). Study-level findings and limits: Among the cells sequenced in scalp samples are also the resident alphabeta T cells of normal skin. An increase in clonality over normal scalp was evident in lesional scalp, especially alopecia totalis/universalis. Compared with mice, patients displayed less clear TCR sharing, possibly for HLA-related reasons.

This clone was observed a few times. Its antigen is undetermined. The sequences come from CD8+ T cells sorted from blood, collected at week 0. The chain recombines TRBV7-9 with TRBJ1-6; TRBD1 might be the D (5 bases). The TCR originated in a human donor with alopecia areata. CDR3 DNA: TGTGCCAGCAGCTCCGAGGGACCCCTCACCCTCCACTTT. Residues: CASSSEGPLTLHF.